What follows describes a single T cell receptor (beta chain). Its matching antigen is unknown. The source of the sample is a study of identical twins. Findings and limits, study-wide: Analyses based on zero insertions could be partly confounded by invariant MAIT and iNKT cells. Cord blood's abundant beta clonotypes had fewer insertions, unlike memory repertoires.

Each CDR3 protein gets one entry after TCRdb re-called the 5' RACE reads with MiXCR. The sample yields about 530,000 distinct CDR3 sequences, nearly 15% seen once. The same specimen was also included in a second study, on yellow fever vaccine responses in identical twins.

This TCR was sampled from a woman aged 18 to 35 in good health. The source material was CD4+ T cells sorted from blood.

The CDR3, as DNA: TGTGCCACCAGTGATTCCGGGGGGACGAACACCGGGGAGCTGTTTTTT. Translation gives CATSDSGGTNTGELFF. This sequence joins TRBV24-1 and TRBJ2-2; TRBD2 agrees at 7 bases. This CDR3 comprises 16 residues. V dropped 2 bases and J dropped 0; count of bases not matched to a gene: 2. Germline CDR1 reads KGHDR; CDR2 reads SFDVKD.